The T cell receptor beta chain described here comes from a study of T cell responses to AZD1222 COVID-19 vaccine. About the study: Both about-4-week and about-12-week second-dose recipients were combined.

Sequencing used immunoSEQ multiplex PCR; TCRdb keeps in-frame clones, though not all of them. This sample has roughly 140,000 clones; 85% to 90% occur once, and the top ten carry roughly 1.7%. Trimming took off 0 bases at V and 9 bases at J, with 15 bases between the two ends. The germline V gene encodes CDR1 LGHNA and CDR2 YNFKEQ. CDR3 size: 15 residues. Remarks on this clone: Its antigen is not known.

Overall study results and limits: Only a handful of people who got AZD1222 tested seropositive at baseline. Nearly half of spike-specific TCRs reportedly target unmutated variant regions. The donor cohort was predominantly white British with a female majority, and clonal diversity may have been underestimated.

This TCR was recovered from an adult in good health. The chain uses TRBV4-2 and TRBJ1-5; the D gene is possibly TRBD1 (5 bases). The starting material was peripheral blood, obtained on day 0 of AZD1222 vaccination. For the CDR3, the DNA is TGTGCCAGCAGCCAAGAGAGGGGTTCCCTGGGGCCCCAGCATTTT. Translation gives CASSQERGSLGPQHF.